The T cell receptor beta chain under discussion was sequenced for a study of CD8 T cells in ankylosing spondylitis. Regarding this clonotype: Its antigen is as yet unknown.

Using quantitative 5'-RACE with molecular barcodes, the authors made TCR beta libraries. TCRdb passed the 5' RACE reads through MiXCR, listing each CDR3 protein once. The sample records approximately 35,000 distinct CDR3 sequences, approximately 15% being singletons. Study-level results: Disease-linked clones reportedly concentrated significantly in matched ankylosing spondylitis synovial fluid.

The clonotype comes from a male donor with ankylosing spondylitis or in good health (not recorded which). The sample comprised blood.

Written as DNA, the CDR3 is TGTGCCAGCAGCTTAGGGTATTCTCGCAGGGCGACCTACGAGCAGTACTTC. Its protein product is CASSLGYSRRATYEQYF. The chain combines TRBV7-2 with TRBJ2-7; a weak D match, TRBD1 (5 bases). The germline CDR1 and CDR2 sequences are SGHTA and FQGNSA. The CDR3 spans 17 residues. Deletions cut 1 base from V and 2 bases from J, with 18 bases between.